Included here is one T cell receptor beta chain sequence, with context. This clone was seen a few times. The antigen this receptor binds is unknown. No clone much larger than this one lies a single base away; base qualities are absent. This entry belongs to a study of T cells after posttransplantation cyclophosphamide (dated by TCRdb to 2016 to 2018). Study-wide context: The study tracked T cell repertoire reconstitution by TRB sequencing after myeloablative bone marrow transplantation using posttransplantation cyclophosphamide as GVHD prophylaxis. Antigen receptor sequencing covered samples from some 35 PTCy-treated patients and 16 of their related bone marrow donors. Blood from all 35 or so PTCy patients with 1-year posttransplant specimens was subjected to TRB sequencing. In 3 patients, TRB sequencing was also performed on up to about 3 more blood samples taken 2 to 5.2 years after transplant, and in a handful of patients, pretransplant blood was also TRB-sequenced. Because TRA and TRB clonality were tightly correlated in fewer than 10 samples, subsequent TCR analyses were focused on TRB only. Public TRB sequences were checked against a database of over 3,600 sequences associated with responses to pathogens, tumor antigens, self-antigens and alloantigens.

Broad study findings and their caveats: Across the roughly 40 patients, TRB clonality was highly associated with recipient CMV seropositivity and CMV reactivation, and diversity with PTCy was similar to that in the CNI/methotrexate controls. Donor-recipient similarity was low at 1-2 months but rose over the first year, and later blood repertoires were often dominated by donor CD8+ memory clones. The TRB repertoires of T cells infiltrating skin or GI tract showed only limited overlap with the TRB repertoires of T cells in blood.

The germline V gene gives CDR1 as SGHRS and CDR2 as YFSETQ. The junction shows trimming of 0 bases on V and 11 bases on J, plus 11 bases between the germline ends. Measured from the cysteine to the phenylalanine, the CDR3 is 12 residues long. The sequence is cut down to CDR3 DNA, 36 bases in frame from base 1. Genomic DNA was the input for TRB sequencing, which was run either with the immunoSEQ assay at survey resolution or with the hsTCRB kit. As for how the authors treated the data: The immunoSEQ software handled initial read processing, and the LymphoSeq R package was used for repertoire analyses. Clonality was computed as 1 minus normalized Shannon entropy, and a Gini coefficient was also calculated for each TRB dataset. To infer phenotypes in unsorted samples, TRB sequences from sorted subsets of the recipient or donor were mapped onto unsorted samples from the same recipient. The clones in this table, taken by TCRdb from immuneACCESS, are in-frame only. Not every clone is retained; where verified, under half of the shortfall comes from an unresolved V gene, and the cause of the rest is unknown. V, J and clone size reflect that table, while D and trimming were determined from the DNA. Listed for this sample are 30,000 to 35,000 clones, none observed only a single time. The top ten constitute around 6.5% of the sample.

Peripheral blood samples were provided by related bone marrow donors on the day of marrow donation. Peripheral blood and bone marrow mononuclear cells were isolated by Ficoll-Hypaque density centrifugation and were cryopreserved. Here the chain combines TRBV5-1 and TRBJ1-1, and TRBD1 may be the D gene, going by 5 matching bases. The sequencing input was PBMCs. The sequence came from a woman in her 50s in good health and a related stem cell transplant donor. The DNA reads as follows: TGCGCCAGCAGCTTGGGCCAGGGTGAGGCTTTCTTT. This translates into CASSLGQGEAFF.